A single sample is the source of the 19 T cell receptor beta chains below, sequenced in a study of blood T cells in healthy people across ages. For the second PCR, which ran for 7 to 11 cycles, a sample-barcoded 5' primer and a J-beta primer mix were used. One entry per CDR3 protein results from TCRdb running MiXCR on the 5' RACE reads. The sample includes a few hundred thousand distinct CDR3 sequences, over 45% seen only once; the top ten take 45% to 55%. The sequenced material came from blood. These TCRs come from a man between 60 and 75 years old in good health.

The chain employs TRBV6-5 and TRBJ1-5; 10 nucleotides agree with TRBD1. The J segment lost 3 bases and the V segment lost 6 bases, leaving 5 bases of the junction unmatched. Germline CDR1 and CDR2: MNHEY and SVGAGI. CDR3 length: 15 amino acids. CDR3 nucleotides: TGTGCCAGCAGACAAGACAGGGGGCTCAATCAGCCCCAGCATTTT. Protein: CASRQDRGLNQPQHF.

This chain joins TRBV28 and TRBJ1-5, with a possible D match to TRBD1 (5 bases). The V end lost 3 bases, the J end lost 7 bases, and 13 bases lay between the germline ends. CDR3 size: 14 residues. Germline values: CDR1 MDHEN, CDR2 SYDVKM. In DNA form, the CDR3 reads TGTGCCAGCAGTTTCAGGGCCGGGGGGCAGCCCCAGCATTTT. This encodes CASSFRAGGQPQHF.

This clonotype was recorded once. V is TRBV20-1 and J is TRBJ1-5, with D possibly matching TRBD1 (5 bases). V was pared by 5 bases and J by 1 base, with 12 bases between. Per germline, CDR1 DFQATT and CDR2 SNEGSKA (reference sequence). The CDR3 covers 14 residues. The DNA of the CDR3 is TGCAGTGCTTTTCAGGGTAGCAGCAATCAGCCCCAGCATTTT. The encoded protein is CSAFQGSSNQPQHF.

The chain links TRBV27 to TRBJ2-1, with 9 bases lining up with TRBD1. V gave up 5 bases and J gave up 3 bases; unmatched junction bases: 2. Looked up from germline, CDR1 is MNHEY and CDR2 is SMNVEV (reference sequence). This CDR3 contains 14 residues. CDR3 nucleotide sequence: TGTGCCAGCAGTGGGGACAGGGTCTACAATGAGCAGTTCTTC. As protein: CASSGDRVYNEQFF.

In this sample, this clonotype turned up a few times. The chain is built from TRBV4-2 and TRBJ2-7, with TRBD2 matching over 9 bases. This CDR3 region has 17 residues. The V gene end was trimmed by 0 bases and the J gene end by 4 bases; junction bases not matched to a gene: 10. The V gene's germline CDR1 is LGHNA and CDR2 YNFKEQ. The chain's CDR3 is CASSQEGLAFSGYEQYF. The CDR3 nucleotides read TGTGCCAGCAGCCAAGAGGGACTAGCTTTCTCGGGGTACGAGCAGTACTTC.

This clonotype was observed a single time. The chain couples TRBV7-2 to TRBJ2-7; D is perhaps TRBD1 (5 bases). There are 14 residues in the CDR3. The ends were cut back, 4 bases at V and 6 bases at J, with 16 bases in the middle. Germline V lookup: CDR1 SGHTA, CDR2 FQGNSA. The CDR3 DNA follows: TGTGCCAGCAGCTCCATAGCCAGGGAAGGCGAGCAGTACTTC. Amino acid sequence: CASSSIAREGEQYF.

CDR3 sequence reads: CASRVFPPGLRSSYEQYF. CDR3 DNA sequence: TGTGCCAGCAGAGTTTTCCCCCCGGGGCTTAGGAGCTCCTACGAGCAGTACTTC. The V and J genes are TRBV27 and TRBJ2-7; D could derive from TRBD1 or TRBD2 (5 bases each). Germline V gives CDR1 MNHEY, CDR2 SMNVEV (reference sequence). This CDR3 is 18 amino acids long. V was shortened by 6 bases and J by 0 bases, with 24 bases between the two germline ends.

The chain couples TRBV20-1 to TRBJ1-1, with no clear D. CDR1 DFQATT and CDR2 SNEGSKA come from the germline V gene (reference sequence). This CDR3 region has 12 residues. The germline V and J ends were trimmed by 4 bases and 1 base, with 7 bases remaining between them. DNA of the CDR3: TGCAGTGCTAAGGGAGGGAACACTGAAGCTTTCTTT. This codes for CSAKGGNTEAFF.

The rearrangement joins TRBV7-2 to TRBJ2-5; D gene unclear. TRBJ2-7 explains the end of the DNA better; the J call may be wrong. The V gene's germline CDR1 is SGHTA and CDR2 FQGNSA. This CDR3 region has 13 residues. CDR3 in amino acids: CASSLQLDREQYF. The CDR3 nucleotides are TGTGCCAGCAGCTTACAGCTAGATCGCGAGCAGTACTTC.

The V and J genes are TRBV7-3 and TRBJ2-7; TRBD2 aligns across 7 bases. Losses at the gene ends were 5 bases for V and 2 bases for J; bases not matched to a gene: 9. CDR1 is SGHTA and CDR2 is FQGTGA in the germline V gene. The CDR3 has 15 residues. CDR3 sequence (DNA): TGTGCCAGCAGCCCCCAAGCGGGACCGACCTACGAGCAGTACTTC. Translation: CASSPQAGPTYEQYF.

J is TRBJ2-1 and V is TRBV28; maybe TRBD1 (6 bases). The germline V gene encodes CDR1 MDHEN and CDR2 SYDVKM. The V and J ends lost 5 bases and 0 bases respectively, with 11 bases between them. The CDR3 contains 15 residues. CDR3 residues: CASSGQGFSYNEQFF. CDR3 nucleotides: TGTGCCAGCAGTGGGCAGGGGTTCTCCTACAATGAGCAGTTCTTC.

This clonotype was detected only a few times. The genes are TRBV9 and TRBJ2-3, with unresolved D. In germline, CDR1 is SGDLS, CDR2 YYNGEE. Trimming shortened V by 3 bases and J by 4 bases, and 6 bases separated the two germline ends. The CDR3 consists of 12 residues. This chain's CDR3 is CASSAYADTQYF. CDR3 coding DNA: TGTGCCAGCAGCGCCTACGCAGATACGCAGTATTTT.

This chain uses TRBV7-9 with TRBJ2-7, with a tentative D call TRBD1 (6 bases). This CDR3 comprises 13 residues. The V and J ends lost 5 bases and 5 bases respectively, with 13 bases between them. Germline-derived CDR1 and CDR2 are SEHNR and FQNEAQ (reference sequence). In nucleotides, the CDR3 is TGTGCCAGCAGCCCTGACACAGGGAACGAGCAGTACTTC. Translated, it gives CASSPDTGNEQYF.

This clonotype occurred a few times. The gene calls are TRBV29-1 and TRBJ2-1; the D gene is possibly TRBD1 (6 bases). The germline V gene encodes CDR1 SQVTM and CDR2 ANQGSEA. The CDR3 is 13 residues long. V was trimmed by 4 bases and J by 3 bases, leaving 10 bases between them. The DNA for the CDR3 is TGCAGCGTTGGGGAGACAGGCTACAATGAGCAGTTCTTC. Residues: CSVGETGYNEQFF.

This clonotype was observed a few times. The CDR3 region has the DNA TGTGCCAGCAGCGTGGGAGGGATGGCGGGAGTAGAAGAGACCCAGTACTTC. It specifies CASSVGGMAGVEETQYF. This chain connects TRBV12-3 or TRBV12-4 to TRBJ2-5; 7 nucleotides align to TRBD2. The junction had 16 bases not matched to a gene; V was cut back by 6 bases and J by 3 bases. The CDR3 extends over 17 amino acids.

The V call is TRBV29-1, the J call TRBJ1-2; 9 bases agree with TRBD1. CDR1 is SQVTM and CDR2 is ANQGSEA in the germline V gene. The CDR3 runs to 12 residues. Germline trimming cut 4 bases from V and 6 bases from J; bases unmatched to any gene: 3. Written as DNA, the CDR3 is TGCAGCGTTGGGACAGGGGCCAATGGCTACACCTTC. Residues: CSVGTGANGYTF.

This chain connects TRBV3-1 to TRBJ2-7; D may be TRBD2 (6 bases). V lost 0 bases and J lost 2, with 11 bases in between. This CDR3 region has 15 residues. Germline CDR1 LGHDT, CDR2 YNNKEL (reference sequence). CDR3 region: CASSQEIAAAYEQYF. DNA of the CDR3: TGTGCCAGCAGCCAAGAGATAGCGGCAGCCTACGAGCAGTACTTC.

V gene TRBV20-1 combines with J gene TRBJ1-1, with D possibly matching TRBD1 (6 bases). The germline V and J ends were trimmed by 4 bases and 0 bases, with 9 bases remaining between them. CDR3 length equals 13 residues. Germline lookup yields CDR1 DFQATT and CDR2 SNEGSKA (reference sequence). CDR3 residues: CSANEGVNTEAFF. The DNA of the CDR3 is TGCAGTGCTAATGAGGGGGTGAACACTGAAGCTTTCTTT.

Many counts were recorded for this clonotype. This chain uses TRBV27 with TRBJ2-3, with TRBD2 identical over 12 bases. CDR1 MNHEY and CDR2 SMNVEV come from the germline V gene (reference sequence). The length of the CDR3 is 18 residues. V shed 5 bases, J shed 4 bases, and the junction held 13 bases outside the gene matches. The CDR3 DNA follows: TGTGCCAGCAGTACCCGCGGACTAGCGGGGACAAGACCAGATACGCAGTATTTT. Residues: CASSTRGLAGTRPDTQYF.